Below, 10 T cell receptor beta chains from the same sample are listed, as sequenced in a study of cytomegalovirus exposure and HLA in healthy donors. Both 60 Vbeta primers and 13 Jbeta primers went into the PCR. Sequencing was performed with immunoSEQ multiplex PCR; in TCRdb, only in-frame clones are kept and a portion is missing. The profile shows 85,000 to 130,000 clones, under 80% of them singletons. Sequencing used PBMCs. Receptors originate from a woman under 30 in good health and CMV-seropositive.

This chain uses TRBV10-1 with TRBJ2-3; D may be TRBD2 (6 bases). The germline gives CDR1 WNHNN, CDR2 SYGVQD (reference sequence). The CDR3 consists of 13 residues. Trimming shortened V by 11 bases and J by 0 bases, and 12 bases separated the two germline ends. The chain's CDR3 is CASRGASTDTQYF. For the CDR3, the DNA is TGCGCCTCCCGCGGGGCTAGCACAGATACGCAGTATTTT.

V gene TRBV7-9 combines with J gene TRBJ2-7; TRBD2 is a possible D gene (5 bases). The V and J ends lost 5 bases and 3 bases respectively, with 11 bases between them. The CDR3 has 13 amino acids. In germline, CDR1 is SEHNR, CDR2 FQNEAQ (reference sequence). The CDR3 here is CASSNSVFYEQYF. The CDR3 bases are TGTGCCAGCAGCAATAGCGTGTTCTACGAGCAGTACTTC.

The chain links TRBV2 to TRBJ1-4; TRBD1 is a possible D gene (6 bases). The V end was cut by 5 bases, the J end by 13 bases, with 11 bases between. CDR1 and CDR2 (germline): SNHLY, FYNNEI. This CDR3 region has 11 residues. CDR3 amino acids: CASSSGEGLFF. Written as DNA, the CDR3 is TGTGCCAGCAGTTCAGGGGAAGGACTGTTTTTT.

The V and J genes are TRBV25-1 and TRBJ1-2; 7 bases fit TRBD1. CDR1 is MGHDK, CDR2 SYGVNS, per germline. The CDR3 length is 14 residues. J was trimmed by 4 bases and V by 4 bases; bases with no gene match: 6. CDR3 bases: TGTGCCAGCAGTGCACCGGGACAGCTCTATGGCTACACCTTC. This codes for CASSAPGQLYGYTF.

In its sample, this clone was seen a few times. V gene TRBV6-1 combines with J gene TRBJ2-1; D is perhaps TRBD1 (6 bases). CDR1 and CDR2 (germline): MNHNS, SASEGT. The CDR3 covers 15 residues. V shed 3 bases and J shed 4 bases, with 13 bases lying between them. The CDR3 protein is CASSDGGTTYNEQFF. CDR3 coding DNA: TGTGCCAGCAGTGACGGTGGGACAACTTACAATGAGCAGTTCTTC.

This clone was counted a few times. The V gene is TRBV5-6, the J gene TRBJ1-1; TRBD1 matches at 7 bases. There are 13 residues in the CDR3. Germline lookup yields CDR1 SGHDT and CDR2 YYEEEE. With 4 bases clipped from V and 11 bases from J, the junction kept 11 bases outside the gene matches. The CDR3 region has the DNA TGTGCCAGCAGCCTTCCGACAGGGTTGAGGGCTTTCTTT. As protein: CASSLPTGLRAFF.

The rearrangement uses TRBV2 and TRBJ2-1; 11 positions agree with TRBD2. Per the germline V gene, CDR1 is SNHLY and CDR2 is FYNNEI. The V segment lost 4 bases and the J segment 6 bases; nucleotides outside the gene matches: 8. The CDR3 loop spans 16 amino acids. The CDR3 sequence: CASSAQLAGVANEQFF. The CDR3 DNA sequence: TGTGCCAGCAGTGCTCAACTAGCGGGAGTGGCCAATGAGCAGTTCTTC.

This chain joins TRBV7-8 and TRBJ2-7; TRBD2 matches 10 bases. The CDR3 has 17 residues. V was clipped by 0 bases and J by 4 bases; unmatched bases: 9. Germline CDR1 SGHVS, CDR2 FQNEAQ. Here the CDR3 reads CASSLAGSGTSVYEQYF. For the CDR3, the DNA is TGTGCCAGCAGCTTAGCGGGCTCAGGGACTAGCGTATACGAGCAGTACTTC.

Remarks on this clone: Relative to the germline gene, one junction end is altered; a read error may explain this. This rearrangement joins TRBV7-9 to TRBJ2-4; maybe TRBD2 (6 bases). The CDR3 runs to 16 residues. Looked up from germline, CDR1 is SEHNR and CDR2 is FQNEAQ (reference sequence). CDR3 in DNA: TGTTCCAGCAGCTTCCAGGACTACGTGGCCAAAAACATTCAGTACTTC. This translates into CSSSFQDYVAKNIQYF.

The chain uses TRBV19 and TRBJ1-1; unclear D gene. The germline V and J ends were trimmed by 3 bases and 1 base, with 9 bases remaining between them. This CDR3 region has 14 residues. Germline CDR1 is LNHDA and CDR2 is SQIVND (reference sequence). CDR3 residues: CASSIGQTNTEAFF. The CDR3 DNA reads TGTGCCAGTAGTATTGGGCAGACGAACACTGAAGCTTTCTTT.